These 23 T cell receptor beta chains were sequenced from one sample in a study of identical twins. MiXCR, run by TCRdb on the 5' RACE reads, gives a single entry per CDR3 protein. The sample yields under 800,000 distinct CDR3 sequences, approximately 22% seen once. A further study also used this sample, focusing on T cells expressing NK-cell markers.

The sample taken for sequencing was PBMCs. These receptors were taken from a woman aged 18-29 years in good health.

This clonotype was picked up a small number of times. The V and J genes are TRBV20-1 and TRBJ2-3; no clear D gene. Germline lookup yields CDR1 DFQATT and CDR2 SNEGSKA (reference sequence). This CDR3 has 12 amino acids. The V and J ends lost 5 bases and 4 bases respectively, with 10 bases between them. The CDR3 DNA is TGCAGTGCTCACTCCGGATCAGATACGCAGTATTTT. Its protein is CSAHSGSDTQYF.

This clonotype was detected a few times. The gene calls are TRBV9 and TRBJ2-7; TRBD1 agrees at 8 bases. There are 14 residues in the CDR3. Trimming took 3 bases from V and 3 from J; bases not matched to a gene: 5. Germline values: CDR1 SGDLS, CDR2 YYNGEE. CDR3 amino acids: CASSAQGQVYEQYF. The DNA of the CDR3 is TGTGCCAGCAGCGCCCAGGGACAGGTCTACGAGCAGTACTTC.

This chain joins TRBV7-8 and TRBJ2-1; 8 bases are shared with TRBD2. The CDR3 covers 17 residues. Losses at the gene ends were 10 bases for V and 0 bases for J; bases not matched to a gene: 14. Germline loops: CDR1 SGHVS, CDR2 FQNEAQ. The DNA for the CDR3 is TGTGCCACCACGTCCTTGGCAACTAGCGGCTCCTACAATGAGCAGTTCTTC. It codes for CATTSLATSGSYNEQFF.

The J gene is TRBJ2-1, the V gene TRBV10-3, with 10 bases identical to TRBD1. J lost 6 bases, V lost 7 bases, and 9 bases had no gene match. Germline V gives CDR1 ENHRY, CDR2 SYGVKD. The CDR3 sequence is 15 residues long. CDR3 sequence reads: CAIKGGQGPPNEQFF. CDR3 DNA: TGTGCCATCAAAGGGGGACAGGGGCCCCCCAATGAGCAGTTCTTC.

CDR3: CASSSSGTGVTGAFF. In DNA, the CDR3 is TGTGCCAGCAGTTCGTCCGGGACAGGGGTTACGGGGGCTTTCTTT. The chain joins TRBV12-3 or TRBV12-4 to TRBJ1-1; TRBD1 matches 10 bases. The CDR3 length is 15 residues. Trimming cost V 4 bases and J 11 bases; bases outside gene matches: 13.

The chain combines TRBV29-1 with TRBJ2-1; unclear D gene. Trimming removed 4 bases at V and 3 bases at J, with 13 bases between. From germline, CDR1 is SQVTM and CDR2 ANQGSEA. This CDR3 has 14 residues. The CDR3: CSVGTHTSYNEQFF. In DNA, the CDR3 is TGCAGCGTTGGGACCCACACGAGCTACAATGAGCAGTTCTTC.

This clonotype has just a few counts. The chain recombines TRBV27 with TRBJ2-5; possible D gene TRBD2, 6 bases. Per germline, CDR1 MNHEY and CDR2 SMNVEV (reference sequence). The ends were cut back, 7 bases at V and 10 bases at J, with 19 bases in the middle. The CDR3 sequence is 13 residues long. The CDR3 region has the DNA TGTGCCAGCACCACGGCGGGACGTGGCATCCAGTACTTC. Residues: CASTTAGRGIQYF.

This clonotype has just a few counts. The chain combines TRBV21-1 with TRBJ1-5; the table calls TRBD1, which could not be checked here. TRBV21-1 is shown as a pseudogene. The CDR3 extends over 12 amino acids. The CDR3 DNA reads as TGTGCCAGCAGCGCGCGGGACCAGCCCCAGCATTTT. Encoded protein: CASSARDQPQHF.

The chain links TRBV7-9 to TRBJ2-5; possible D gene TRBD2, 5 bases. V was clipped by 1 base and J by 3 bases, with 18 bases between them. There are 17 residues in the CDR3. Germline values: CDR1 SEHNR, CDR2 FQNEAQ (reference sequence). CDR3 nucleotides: TGTGCCAGCAGCTTAGGTTCCCCTACTAGATCTGAAGAGACCCAGTACTTC. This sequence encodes CASSLGSPTRSEETQYF. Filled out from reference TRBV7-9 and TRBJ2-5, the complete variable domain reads DTGVSQNPRHKITKRGQNVTFRCDPISEHNRLYWYRQTLGQGPEFLTYFQNEAQLEKSRLLSDRFSAERPKGSFSTLEIQRTEQGDSAMYLCASSLGSPTRSEETQYFGPGTRLLVL.

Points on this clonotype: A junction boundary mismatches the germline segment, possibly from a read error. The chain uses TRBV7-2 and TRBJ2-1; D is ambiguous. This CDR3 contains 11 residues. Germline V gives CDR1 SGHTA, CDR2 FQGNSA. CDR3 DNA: TGTGCCAGCGGCTTTCGGAATGAGCAGTTCTTC. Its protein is CASGFRNEQFF.

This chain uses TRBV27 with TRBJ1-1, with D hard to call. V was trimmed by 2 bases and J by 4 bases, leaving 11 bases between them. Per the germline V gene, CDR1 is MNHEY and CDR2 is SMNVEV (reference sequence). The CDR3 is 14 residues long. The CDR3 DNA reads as TGTGCCAGCAGTTTAAATTTAGGGAGCACTGAAGCTTTCTTT. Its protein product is CASSLNLGSTEAFF.

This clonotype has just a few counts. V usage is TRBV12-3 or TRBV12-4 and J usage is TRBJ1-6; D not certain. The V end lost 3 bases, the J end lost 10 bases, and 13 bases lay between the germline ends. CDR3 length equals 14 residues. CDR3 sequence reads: CASSFREGRSPLHF. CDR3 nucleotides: TGTGCCAGCAGTTTTCGAGAGGGCCGGTCACCCCTCCACTTT.

CDR3 in DNA: TGTGCCTGGAGTGTACTGTCTATCTACAATGAGCAGTTCTTC. Amino acids: CAWSVLSIYNEQFF. The V call is TRBV30, the J call TRBJ2-1; no firm D call. V lost 0 bases, J lost 3 bases, and 9 bases lay in between. The CDR3 sequence is 14 residues long. Germline lookup yields CDR1 GTSNPN and CDR2 SVGIG (reference sequence).

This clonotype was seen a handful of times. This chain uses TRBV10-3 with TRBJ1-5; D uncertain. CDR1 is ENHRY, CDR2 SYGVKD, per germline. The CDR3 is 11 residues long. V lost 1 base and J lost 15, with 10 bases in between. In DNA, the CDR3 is TGTGCCATCAGTGAGTTAATCACGCGGCATTTT. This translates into CAISELITRHF.

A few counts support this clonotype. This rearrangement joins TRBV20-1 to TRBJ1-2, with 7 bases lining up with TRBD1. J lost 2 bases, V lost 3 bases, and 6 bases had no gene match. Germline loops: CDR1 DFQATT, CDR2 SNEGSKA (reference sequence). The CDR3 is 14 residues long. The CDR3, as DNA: TGCAGTGCTAGCCGTGGACAGGTCAACTATGGCTACACCTTC. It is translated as CSASRGQVNYGYTF.

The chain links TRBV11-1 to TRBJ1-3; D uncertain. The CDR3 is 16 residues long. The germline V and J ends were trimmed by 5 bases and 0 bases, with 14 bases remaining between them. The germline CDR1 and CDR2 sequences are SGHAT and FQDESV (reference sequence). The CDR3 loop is CASSLRWSHSGNTIYF. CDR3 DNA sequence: TGTGCCAGCAGCCTGAGGTGGAGCCACTCTGGAAACACCATATATTTT. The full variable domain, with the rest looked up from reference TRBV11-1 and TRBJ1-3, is EAEVAQSPRYKITEKSQAVAFWCDPISGHATLYWYRQILGQGPELLVQFQDESVVDDSQLPKDRFSAERLKGVDSTLKIQPAELGDSAMYLCASSLRWSHSGNTIYFGEGSWLTVV.

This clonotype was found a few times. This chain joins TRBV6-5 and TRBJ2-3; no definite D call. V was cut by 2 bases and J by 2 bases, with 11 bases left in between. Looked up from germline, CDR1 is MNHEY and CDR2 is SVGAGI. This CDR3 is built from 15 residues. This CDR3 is CASSYGPPSTDTQYF. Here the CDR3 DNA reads TGTGCCAGCAGTTACGGCCCCCCGTCCACAGATACGCAGTATTTT.

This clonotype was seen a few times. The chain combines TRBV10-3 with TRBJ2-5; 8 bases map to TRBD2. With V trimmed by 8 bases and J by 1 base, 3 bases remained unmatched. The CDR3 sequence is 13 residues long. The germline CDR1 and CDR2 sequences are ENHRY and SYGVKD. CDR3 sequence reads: CAIRRGAQETQYF. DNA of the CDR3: TGTGCCATCCGGCGGGGGGCCCAAGAGACCCAGTACTTC.

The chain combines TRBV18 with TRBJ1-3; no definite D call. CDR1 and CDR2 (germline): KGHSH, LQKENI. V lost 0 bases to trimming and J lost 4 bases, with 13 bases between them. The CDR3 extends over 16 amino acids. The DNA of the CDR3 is TGTGCCAGCTCACCACCAGTGGGCCTGAGGGGAAACACCATATATTTT. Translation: CASSPPVGLRGNTIYF.

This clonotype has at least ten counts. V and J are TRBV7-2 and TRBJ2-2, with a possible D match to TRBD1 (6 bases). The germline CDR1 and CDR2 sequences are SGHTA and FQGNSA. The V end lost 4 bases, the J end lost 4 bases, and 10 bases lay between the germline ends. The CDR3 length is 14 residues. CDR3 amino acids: CASSYGQSTGELFF. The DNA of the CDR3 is TGTGCCAGCAGCTACGGACAGTCCACCGGGGAGCTGTTTTTT.

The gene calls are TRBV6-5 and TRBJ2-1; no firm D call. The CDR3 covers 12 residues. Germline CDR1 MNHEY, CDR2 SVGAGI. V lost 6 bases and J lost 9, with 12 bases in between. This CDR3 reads CASRGRLGEQFF. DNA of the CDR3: TGTGCCAGCAGAGGGCGGTTGGGTGAGCAGTTCTTC.

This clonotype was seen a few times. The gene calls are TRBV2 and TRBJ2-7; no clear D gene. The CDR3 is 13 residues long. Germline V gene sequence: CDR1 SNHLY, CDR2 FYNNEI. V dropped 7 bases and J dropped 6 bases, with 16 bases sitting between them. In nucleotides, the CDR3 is TGTGCCAGCAAGGAGATTGAGCTTCGCGAGCAGTACTTC. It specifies CASKEIELREQYF.

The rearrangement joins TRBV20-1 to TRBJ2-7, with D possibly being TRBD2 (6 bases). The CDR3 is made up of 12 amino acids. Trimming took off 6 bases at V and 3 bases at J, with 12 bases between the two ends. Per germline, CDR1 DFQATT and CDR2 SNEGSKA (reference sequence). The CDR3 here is CSAGGEGYEQYF. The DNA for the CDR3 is TGCAGTGCCGGGGGAGAGGGCTACGAGCAGTACTTC.